This T cell receptor beta chain was sequenced during a study of cytomegalovirus exposure and HLA in healthy donors. Study overall: In a later analysis, it was reported that the roughly 130 validation repertoires had been produced on the same platform as the roughly 700 repertoires belonging to the first cohort.

Concerning this clone: Its antigen is unidentified.

The donors were in the roughly 120-subject validation cohort, distinct from the approximately 670-subject first cohort. Study results and caveats: Despite most TCR sequences being rare, some public TCRs occurred in many donors.

Germline-derived CDR1 and CDR2 are LNHDA and SQIVND (reference sequence). The V gene end was trimmed by 10 bases and the J gene end by 5 bases; junction bases not matched to a gene: 11. This CDR3 has 14 residues. TCRdb's table, derived via immunoSEQ multiplex PCR, lists solely in-frame clones and lacks some. Among tens of thousands of clones listed, over 85% were seen once. The receptor was isolated from a woman aged 25 to 45 in good health and CMV-seronegative. Sample: PBMCs. The chain is built from TRBV19 and TRBJ2-5; TRBD1 matches 9 bases. The CDR3 protein is CATTPGTGWETQYF. In nucleotides, the CDR3 is TGTGCCACCACCCCCGGGACAGGGTGGGAGACCCAGTACTTC. The variable domain in full, with the rest retrieved from reference TRBV19 and TRBJ2-5, is DGGITQSPKYLFRKEGQNVTLSCEQNLNHDAMYWYRQDPGQGLRLIYYSQIVNDFQKGDIAEGYSVSREKKESFPLTVTSAQKNPTAFYLCATTPGTGWETQYFGPGTRLLVL.